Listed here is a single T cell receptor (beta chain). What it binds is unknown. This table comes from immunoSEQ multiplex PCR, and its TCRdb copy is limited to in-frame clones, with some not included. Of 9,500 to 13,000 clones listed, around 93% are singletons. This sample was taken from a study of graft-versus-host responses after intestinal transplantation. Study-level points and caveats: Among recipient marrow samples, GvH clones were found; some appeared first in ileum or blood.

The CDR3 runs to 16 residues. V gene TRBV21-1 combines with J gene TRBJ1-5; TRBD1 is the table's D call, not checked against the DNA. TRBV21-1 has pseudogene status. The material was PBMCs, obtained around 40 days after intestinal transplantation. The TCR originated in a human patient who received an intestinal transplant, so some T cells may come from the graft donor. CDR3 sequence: CASSKGQALANQPQHF. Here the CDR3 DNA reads TGTGCCAGCAGCAAAGGACAGGCCCTAGCAAATCAGCCCCAGCATTTT.